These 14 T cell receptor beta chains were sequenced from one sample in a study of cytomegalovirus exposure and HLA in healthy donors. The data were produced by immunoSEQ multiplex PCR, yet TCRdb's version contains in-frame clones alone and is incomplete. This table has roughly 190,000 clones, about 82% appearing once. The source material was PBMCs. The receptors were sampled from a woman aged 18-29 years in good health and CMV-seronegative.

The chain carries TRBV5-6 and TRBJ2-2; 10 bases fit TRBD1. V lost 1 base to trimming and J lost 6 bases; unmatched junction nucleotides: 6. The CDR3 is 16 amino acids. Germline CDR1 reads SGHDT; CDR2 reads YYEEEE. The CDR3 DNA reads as TGTGCCAGCAGCTTGAAGGGACAGGGGTTTTCCGGGGAGCTGTTTTTT. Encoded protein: CASSLKGQGFSGELFF.

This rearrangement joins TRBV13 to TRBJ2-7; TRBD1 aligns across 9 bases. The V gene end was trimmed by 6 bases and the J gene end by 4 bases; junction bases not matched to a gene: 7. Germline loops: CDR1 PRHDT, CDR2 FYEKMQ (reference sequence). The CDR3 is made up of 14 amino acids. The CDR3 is CASSWDRAGYEQYF. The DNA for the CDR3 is TGTGCCAGCAGTTGGGACAGGGCGGGATACGAGCAGTACTTC.

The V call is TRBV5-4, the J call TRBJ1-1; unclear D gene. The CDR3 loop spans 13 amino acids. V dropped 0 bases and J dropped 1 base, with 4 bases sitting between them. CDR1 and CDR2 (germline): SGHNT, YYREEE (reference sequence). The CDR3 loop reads CASSLDRNTEAFF. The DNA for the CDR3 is TGTGCCAGCAGCTTGGACAGGAACACTGAAGCTTTCTTT. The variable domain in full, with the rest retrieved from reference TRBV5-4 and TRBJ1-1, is ETGVTQSPTHLIKTRGQQVTLRCSSQSGHNTVSWYQQALGQGPQFIFQYYREEENGRGNFPPRFSGLQFPNYSSELNVNALELDDSALYLCASSLDRNTEAFFGQGTRLTVV.

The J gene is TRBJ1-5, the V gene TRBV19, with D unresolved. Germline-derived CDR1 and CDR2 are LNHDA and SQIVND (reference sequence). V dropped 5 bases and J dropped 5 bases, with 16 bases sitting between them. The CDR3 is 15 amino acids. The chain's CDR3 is CASSDPPGGDQPQHF. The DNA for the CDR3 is TGTGCCAGTAGTGACCCCCCGGGAGGCGATCAGCCCCAGCATTTT.

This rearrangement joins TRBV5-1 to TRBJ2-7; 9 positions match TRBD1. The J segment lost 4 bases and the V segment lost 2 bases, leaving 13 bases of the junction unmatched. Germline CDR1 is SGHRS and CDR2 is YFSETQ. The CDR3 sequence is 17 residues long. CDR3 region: CASSLTYGTGLVYEQYF. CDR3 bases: TGCGCCAGCAGCTTAACATACGGGACAGGGCTTGTTTACGAGCAGTACTTC.

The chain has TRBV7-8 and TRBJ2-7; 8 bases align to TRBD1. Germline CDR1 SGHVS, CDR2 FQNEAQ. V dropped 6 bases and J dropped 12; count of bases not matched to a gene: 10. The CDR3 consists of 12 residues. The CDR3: CASSPTGQGRYF. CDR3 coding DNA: TGTGCCAGCAGTCCTACCGGACAGGGCCGGTACTTC.

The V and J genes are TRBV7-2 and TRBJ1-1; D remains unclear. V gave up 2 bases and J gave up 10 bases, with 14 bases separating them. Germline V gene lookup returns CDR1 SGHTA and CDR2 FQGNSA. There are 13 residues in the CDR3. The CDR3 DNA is TGTGCCAGCAGCTTATATCTCCGGGAAACAGCTTTCTTT. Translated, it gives CASSLYLRETAFF. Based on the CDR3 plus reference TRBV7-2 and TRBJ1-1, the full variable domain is GAGVSQSPSNKVTEKGKDVELRCDPISGHTALYWYRQSLGQGLEFLIYFQGNSAPDKSGLPSDRFSAERTGGSVSTLTIQRTQQEDSAVYLCASSLYLRETAFFGQGTRLTVV.

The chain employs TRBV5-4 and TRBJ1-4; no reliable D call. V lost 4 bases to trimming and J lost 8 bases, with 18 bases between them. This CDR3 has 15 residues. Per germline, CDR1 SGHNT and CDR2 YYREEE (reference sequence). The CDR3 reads CASSPGGLGGEKLFF. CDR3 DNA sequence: TGTGCCAGCAGCCCGGGAGGCCTGGGAGGGGAAAAACTGTTTTTT.

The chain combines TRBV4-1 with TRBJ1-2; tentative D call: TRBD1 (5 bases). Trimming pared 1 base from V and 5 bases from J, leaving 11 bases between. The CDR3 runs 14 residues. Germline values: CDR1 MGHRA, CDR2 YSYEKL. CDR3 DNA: TGCGCCAGCAGCCAAGGTCCAGGGAGGTATGGCTACACCTTC. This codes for CASSQGPGRYGYTF.

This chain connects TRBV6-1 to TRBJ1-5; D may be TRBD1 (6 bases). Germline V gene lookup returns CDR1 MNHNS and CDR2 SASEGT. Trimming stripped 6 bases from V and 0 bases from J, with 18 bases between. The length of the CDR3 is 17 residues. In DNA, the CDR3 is TGTGCCAGCAGGGAAACAGGGTTCGGTTATAGCAATCAGCCCCAGCATTTT. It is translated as CASRETGFGYSNQPQHF.

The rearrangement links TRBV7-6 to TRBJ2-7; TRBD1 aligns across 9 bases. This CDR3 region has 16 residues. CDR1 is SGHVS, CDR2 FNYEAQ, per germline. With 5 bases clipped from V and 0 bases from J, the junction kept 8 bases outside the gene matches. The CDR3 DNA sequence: TGTGCCAGCAGCGCCTGGGGGGGACAGGGCTCCTACGAGCAGTACTTC. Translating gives CASSAWGGQGSYEQYF.

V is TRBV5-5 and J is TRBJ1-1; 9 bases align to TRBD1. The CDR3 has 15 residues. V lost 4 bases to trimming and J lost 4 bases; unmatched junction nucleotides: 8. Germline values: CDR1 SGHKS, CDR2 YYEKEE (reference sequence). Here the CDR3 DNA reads TGTGCCAGCAGCCACGGACAGGGGAGGACCACTGAAGCTTTCTTT. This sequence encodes CASSHGQGRTTEAFF.

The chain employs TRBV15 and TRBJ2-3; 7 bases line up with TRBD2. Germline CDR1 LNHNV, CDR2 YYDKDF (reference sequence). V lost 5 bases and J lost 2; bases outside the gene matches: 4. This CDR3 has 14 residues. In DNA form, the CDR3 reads TGTGCCACCAGCCTGGGACTATCCACAGATACGCAGTATTTT. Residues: CATSLGLSTDTQYF.

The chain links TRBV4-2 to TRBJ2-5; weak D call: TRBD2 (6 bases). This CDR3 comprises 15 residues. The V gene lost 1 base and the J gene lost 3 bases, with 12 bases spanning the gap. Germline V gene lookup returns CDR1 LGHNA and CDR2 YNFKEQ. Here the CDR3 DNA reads TGTGCCAGCAGCCAAGCGGGGCGGGGTGAAGAGACCCAGTACTTC. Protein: CASSQAGRGEETQYF.